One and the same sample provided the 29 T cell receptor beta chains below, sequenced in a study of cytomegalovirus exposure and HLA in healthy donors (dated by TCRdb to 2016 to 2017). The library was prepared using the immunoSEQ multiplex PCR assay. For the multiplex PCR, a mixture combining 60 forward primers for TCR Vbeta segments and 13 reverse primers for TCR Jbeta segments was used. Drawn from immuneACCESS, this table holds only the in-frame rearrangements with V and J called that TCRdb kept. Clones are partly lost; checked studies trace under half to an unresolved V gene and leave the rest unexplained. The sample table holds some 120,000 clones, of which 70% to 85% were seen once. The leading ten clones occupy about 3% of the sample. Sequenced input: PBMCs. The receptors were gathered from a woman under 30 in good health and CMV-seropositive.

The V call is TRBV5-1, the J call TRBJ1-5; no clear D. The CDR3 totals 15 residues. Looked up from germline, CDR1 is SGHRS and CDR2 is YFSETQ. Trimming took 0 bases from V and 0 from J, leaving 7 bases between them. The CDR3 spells CASSLAPDSNQPQHF. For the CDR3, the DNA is TGCGCCAGCAGCTTGGCCCCAGATAGCAATCAGCCCCAGCATTTT. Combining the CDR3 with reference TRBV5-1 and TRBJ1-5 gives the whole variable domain KAGVTQTPRYLIKTRGQQVTLSCSPISGHRSVSWYQQTPGQGLQFLFEYFSETQRNKGNFPGRFSGRQFSNSRSEMNVSTLELGDSALYLCASSLAPDSNQPQHFGDGTRLSIL.

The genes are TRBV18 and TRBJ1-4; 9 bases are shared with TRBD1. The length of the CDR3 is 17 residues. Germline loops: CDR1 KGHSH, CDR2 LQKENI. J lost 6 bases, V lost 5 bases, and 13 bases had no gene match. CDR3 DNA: TGTGCCAGCTCATTATCAATACAGGGGGCGGTGGATGAAAAACTGTTTTTT. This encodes CASSLSIQGAVDEKLFF.

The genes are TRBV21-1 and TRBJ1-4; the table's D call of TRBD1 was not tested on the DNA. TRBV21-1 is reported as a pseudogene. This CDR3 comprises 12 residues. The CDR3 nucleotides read TGTGCCAGCAGCAAAGTGAGGACAGGGGCGTTTTTT. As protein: CASSKVRTGAFF.

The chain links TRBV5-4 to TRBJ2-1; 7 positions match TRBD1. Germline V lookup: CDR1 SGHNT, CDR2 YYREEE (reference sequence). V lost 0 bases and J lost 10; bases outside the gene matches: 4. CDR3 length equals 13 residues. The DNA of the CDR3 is TGTGCCAGCAGCTTGGACAGGGGAGCGGAGCAGTTCTTC. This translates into CASSLDRGAEQFF.

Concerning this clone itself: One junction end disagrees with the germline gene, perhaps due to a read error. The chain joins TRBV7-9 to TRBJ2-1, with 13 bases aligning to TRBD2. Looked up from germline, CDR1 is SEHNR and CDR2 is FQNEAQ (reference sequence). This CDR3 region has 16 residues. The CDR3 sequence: CSSSLTSGGAWNEQFF. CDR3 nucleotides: TGTTCCAGCAGCTTAACTAGCGGGGGGGCCTGGAATGAGCAGTTCTTC.

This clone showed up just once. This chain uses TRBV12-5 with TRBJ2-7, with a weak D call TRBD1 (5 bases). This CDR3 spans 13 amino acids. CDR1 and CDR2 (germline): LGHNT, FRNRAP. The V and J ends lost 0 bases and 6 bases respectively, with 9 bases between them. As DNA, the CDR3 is TGTGCTAGTGGTTTGGTGGGGCGAGCCGAGCAGTACTTC. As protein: CASGLVGRAEQYF.

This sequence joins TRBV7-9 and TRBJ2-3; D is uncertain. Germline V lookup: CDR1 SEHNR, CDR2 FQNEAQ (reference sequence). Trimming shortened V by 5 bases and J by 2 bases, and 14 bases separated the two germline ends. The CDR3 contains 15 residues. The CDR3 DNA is TGTGCCAGCAGCCAACAAGATGATATCACAGATACGCAGTATTTT. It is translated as CASSQQDDITDTQYF.

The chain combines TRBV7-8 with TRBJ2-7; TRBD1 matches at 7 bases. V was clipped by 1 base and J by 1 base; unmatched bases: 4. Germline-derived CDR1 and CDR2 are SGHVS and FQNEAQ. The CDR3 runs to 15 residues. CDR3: CASSLGGQLSYEQYF. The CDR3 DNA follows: TGTGCCAGCAGCTTAGGGGGACAGTTGTCCTACGAGCAGTACTTC.

The CDR3 DNA reads as TGTGCCAGCAGCTTCGGTCCAGCGGGGAATGAGCAGTTCTTC. Amino acids: CASSFGPAGNEQFF. V usage is TRBV11-3 and J usage is TRBJ2-1, with TRBD2 identical over 7 bases. The CDR3 consists of 14 residues. V lost 3 bases and J lost 7; bases outside the gene matches: 6. Germline V gene sequence: CDR1 SGHNT, CDR2 YENEEA. The full variable domain, its missing parts supplied by reference TRBV11-3 and TRBJ2-1, is EAGVVQSPRYKIIEKKQPVAFWCNPISGHNTLYWYLQNLGQGPELLIRYENEEAVDDSQLPKDRFSAERLKGVDSTLKIQPAELGDSAVYLCASSFGPAGNEQFFGPGTRLTVL.

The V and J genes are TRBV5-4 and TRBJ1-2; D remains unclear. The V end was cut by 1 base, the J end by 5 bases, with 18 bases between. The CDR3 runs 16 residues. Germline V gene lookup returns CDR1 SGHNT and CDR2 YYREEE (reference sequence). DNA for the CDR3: TGTGCCAGCAGCTTGATCCTTGGACTTCGAGGGTATGGCTACACCTTC. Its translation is CASSLILGLRGYGYTF.

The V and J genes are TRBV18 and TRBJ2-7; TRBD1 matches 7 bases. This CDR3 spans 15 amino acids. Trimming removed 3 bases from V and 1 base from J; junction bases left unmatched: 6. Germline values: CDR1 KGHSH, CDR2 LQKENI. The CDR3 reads CASSPPMGQSYEQYF. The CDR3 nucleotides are TGTGCCAGCTCACCCCCGATGGGACAGTCCTACGAGCAGTACTTC.

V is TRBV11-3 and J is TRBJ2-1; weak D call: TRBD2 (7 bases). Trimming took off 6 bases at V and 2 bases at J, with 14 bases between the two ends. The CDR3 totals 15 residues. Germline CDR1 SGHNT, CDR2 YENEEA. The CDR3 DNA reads TGTGCCAGCAGTCCTCGGGGGGCCCCCTACAATGAGCAGTTCTTC. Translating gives CASSPRGAPYNEQFF.

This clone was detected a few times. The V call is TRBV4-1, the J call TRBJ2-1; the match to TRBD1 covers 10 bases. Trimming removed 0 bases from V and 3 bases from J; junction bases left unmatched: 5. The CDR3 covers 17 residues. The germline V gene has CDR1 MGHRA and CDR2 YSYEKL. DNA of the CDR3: TGCGCCAGCAGCCAAGAGCCTGGGACAGGGGACTACAATGAGCAGTTCTTC. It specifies CASSQEPGTGDYNEQFF.

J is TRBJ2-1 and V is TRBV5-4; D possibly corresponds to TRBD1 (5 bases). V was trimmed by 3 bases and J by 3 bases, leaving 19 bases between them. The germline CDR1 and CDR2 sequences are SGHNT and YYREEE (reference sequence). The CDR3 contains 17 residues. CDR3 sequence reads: CASSSITQGAFYNEQFF. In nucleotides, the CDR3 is TGTGCCAGCAGCTCCATAACTCAAGGGGCGTTCTACAATGAGCAGTTCTTC.

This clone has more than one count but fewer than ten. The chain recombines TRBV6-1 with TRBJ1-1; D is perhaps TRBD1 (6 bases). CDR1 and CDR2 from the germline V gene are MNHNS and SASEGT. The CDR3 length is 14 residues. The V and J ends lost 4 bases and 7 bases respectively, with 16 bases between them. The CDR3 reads CASSVRGEENEAFF. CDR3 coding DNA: TGTGCCAGCAGTGTCAGGGGAGAAGAAAATGAAGCTTTCTTT.

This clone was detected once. The CDR3 DNA follows: TGCGCCAGCAGCCCGGAGGTAGAGAGTAATGAAAAACTGTTTTTT. This translates into CASSPEVESNEKLFF. The chain employs TRBV5-1 and TRBJ1-4; no clear D gene. Trimming shortened V by 4 bases and J by 4 bases, and 14 bases separated the two germline ends. The CDR3 totals 15 residues. Per germline, CDR1 SGHRS and CDR2 YFSETQ. The entire variable domain, with the rest obtained from reference TRBV5-1 and TRBJ1-4, is as follows: KAGVTQTPRYLIKTRGQQVTLSCSPISGHRSVSWYQQTPGQGLQFLFEYFSETQRNKGNFPGRFSGRQFSNSRSEMNVSTLELGDSALYLCASSPEVESNEKLFFGSGTQLSVL.

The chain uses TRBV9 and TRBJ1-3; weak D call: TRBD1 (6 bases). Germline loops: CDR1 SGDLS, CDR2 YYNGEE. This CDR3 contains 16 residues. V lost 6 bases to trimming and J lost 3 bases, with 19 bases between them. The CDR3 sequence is CASTNFAGTSGNTIYF. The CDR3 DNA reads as TGTGCCAGCACTAACTTTGCCGGGACAAGTGGAAACACCATATATTTT.

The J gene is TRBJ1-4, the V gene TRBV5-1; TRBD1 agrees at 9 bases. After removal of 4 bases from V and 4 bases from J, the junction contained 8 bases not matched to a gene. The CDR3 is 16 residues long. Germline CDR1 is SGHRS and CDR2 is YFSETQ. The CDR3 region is CASSEPGTGSNEKLFF. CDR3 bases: TGCGCCAGCAGCGAGCCGGGGACAGGGAGTAATGAAAAACTGTTTTTT.

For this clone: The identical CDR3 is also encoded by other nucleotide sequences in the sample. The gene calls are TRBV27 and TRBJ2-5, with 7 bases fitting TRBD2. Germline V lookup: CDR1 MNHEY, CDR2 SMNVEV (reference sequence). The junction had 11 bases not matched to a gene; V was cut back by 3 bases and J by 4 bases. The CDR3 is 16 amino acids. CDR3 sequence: CASSLTARGGGETQYF. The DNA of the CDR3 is TGTGCCAGCAGTTTGACAGCCCGCGGGGGAGGAGAGACCCAGTACTTC.

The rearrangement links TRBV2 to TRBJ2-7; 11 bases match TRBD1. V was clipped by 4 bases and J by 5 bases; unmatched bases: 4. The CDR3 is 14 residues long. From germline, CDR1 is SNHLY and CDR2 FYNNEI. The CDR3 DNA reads TGTGCCAGCAGTGTGGACAGGGGGCGGGACGAGCAGTACTTC. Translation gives CASSVDRGRDEQYF.

The CDR3 region has the DNA TGCAGCGTTGAACAGGAGAACACCGGGGAGCTGTTTTTT. Translating gives CSVEQENTGELFF. The V and J genes are TRBV29-1 and TRBJ2-2; D remains unclear. CDR1 SQVTM and CDR2 ANQGSEA come from the germline V gene. The CDR3 sequence is 13 residues long. Trimming took 2 bases from V and 1 from J, leaving 5 bases between them.

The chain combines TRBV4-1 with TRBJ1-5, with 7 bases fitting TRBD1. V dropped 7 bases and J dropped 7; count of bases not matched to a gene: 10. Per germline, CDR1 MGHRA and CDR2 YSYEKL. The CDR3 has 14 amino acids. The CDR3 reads CASTQAGGSQPQHF. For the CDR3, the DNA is TGCGCCAGCACCCAGGCAGGGGGTAGCCAGCCCCAGCATTTT.

The CDR3 spells CASSPPGQGTSPLHF. In nucleotides, the CDR3 is TGTGCCAGCAGTCCACCCGGACAGGGAACTTCACCCCTCCACTTT. This rearrangement joins TRBV28 to TRBJ1-6; TRBD1 aligns across 8 bases. V lost 5 bases, J lost 9 bases, and 9 bases stayed unmatched. The V gene's germline CDR1 is MDHEN and CDR2 SYDVKM. The CDR3 loop spans 15 amino acids.

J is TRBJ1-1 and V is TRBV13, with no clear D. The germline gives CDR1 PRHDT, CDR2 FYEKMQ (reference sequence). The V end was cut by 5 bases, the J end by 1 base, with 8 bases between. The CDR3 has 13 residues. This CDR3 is CASSPTPNTEAFF. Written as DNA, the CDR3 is TGTGCCAGCAGCCCGACACCGAACACTGAAGCTTTCTTT.

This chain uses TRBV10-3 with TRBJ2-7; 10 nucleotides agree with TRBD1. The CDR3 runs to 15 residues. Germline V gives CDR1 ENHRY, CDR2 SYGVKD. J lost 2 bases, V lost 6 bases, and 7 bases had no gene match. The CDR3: CAIRGVGQGAYEQYF. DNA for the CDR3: TGTGCCATCAGGGGGGTAGGACAGGGGGCCTACGAGCAGTACTTC.

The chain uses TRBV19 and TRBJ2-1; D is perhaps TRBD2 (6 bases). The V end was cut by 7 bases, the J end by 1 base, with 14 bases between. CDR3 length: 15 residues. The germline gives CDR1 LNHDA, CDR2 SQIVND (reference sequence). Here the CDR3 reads CASTSLADSYNEQFF. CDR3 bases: TGTGCCAGTACCTCTTTAGCGGATTCCTACAATGAGCAGTTCTTC.

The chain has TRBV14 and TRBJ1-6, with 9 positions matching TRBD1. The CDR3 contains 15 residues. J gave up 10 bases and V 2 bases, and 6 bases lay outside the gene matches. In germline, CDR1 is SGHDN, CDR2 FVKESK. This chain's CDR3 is CASSQMDRGISPLHF. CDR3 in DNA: TGTGCCAGCAGCCAAATGGACAGGGGAATCTCACCCCTCCACTTT.

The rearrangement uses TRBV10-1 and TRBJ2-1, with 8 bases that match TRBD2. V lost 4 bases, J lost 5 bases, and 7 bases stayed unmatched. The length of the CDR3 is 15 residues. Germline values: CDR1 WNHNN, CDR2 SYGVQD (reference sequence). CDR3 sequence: CASSVASGGHNEQFF. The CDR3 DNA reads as TGCGCCAGCAGTGTGGCCAGCGGGGGCCACAATGAGCAGTTCTTC.

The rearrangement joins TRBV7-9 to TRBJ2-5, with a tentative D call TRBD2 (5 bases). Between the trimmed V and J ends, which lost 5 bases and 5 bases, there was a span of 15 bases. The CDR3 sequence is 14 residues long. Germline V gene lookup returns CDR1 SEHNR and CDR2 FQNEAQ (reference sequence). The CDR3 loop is CASSPRGYGETQYF. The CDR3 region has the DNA TGTGCCAGCAGCCCCCGAGGGTATGGGGAGACCCAGTACTTC. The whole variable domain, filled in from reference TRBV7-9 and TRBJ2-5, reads DTGVSQNPRHKITKRGQNVTFRCDPISEHNRLYWYRQTLGQGPEFLTYFQNEAQLEKSRLLSDRFSAERPKGSFSTLEIQRTEQGDSAMYLCASSPRGYGETQYFGPGTRLLVL.